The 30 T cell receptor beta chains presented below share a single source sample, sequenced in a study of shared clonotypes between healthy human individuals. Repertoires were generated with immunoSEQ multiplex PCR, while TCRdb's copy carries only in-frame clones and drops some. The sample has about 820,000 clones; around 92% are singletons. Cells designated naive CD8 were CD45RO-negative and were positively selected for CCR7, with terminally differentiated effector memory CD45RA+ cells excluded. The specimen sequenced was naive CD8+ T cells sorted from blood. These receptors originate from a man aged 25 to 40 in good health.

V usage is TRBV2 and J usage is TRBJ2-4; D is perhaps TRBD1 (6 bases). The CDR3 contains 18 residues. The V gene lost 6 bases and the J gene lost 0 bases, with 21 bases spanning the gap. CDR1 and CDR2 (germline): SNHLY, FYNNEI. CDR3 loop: CASRNMGTTILAKNIQYF. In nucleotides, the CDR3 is TGTGCCAGCAGGAATATGGGGACAACAATCTTAGCCAAAAACATTCAGTACTTC. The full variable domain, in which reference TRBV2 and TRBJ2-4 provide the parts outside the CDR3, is EPEVTQTPSHQVTQMGQEVILRCVPISNHLYFYWYRQILGQKVEFLVSFYNNEISEKSEIFDDQFSVERPDGSNFTLKIRSTKLEDSAMYFCASRNMGTTILAKNIQYFGAGTRLSVL.

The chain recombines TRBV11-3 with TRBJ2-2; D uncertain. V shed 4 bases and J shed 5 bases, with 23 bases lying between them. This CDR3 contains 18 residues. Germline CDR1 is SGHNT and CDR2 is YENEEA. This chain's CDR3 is CASSSYSGNPEKTGELFF. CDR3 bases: TGTGCCAGCAGCTCCTATTCCGGTAACCCCGAAAAGACCGGGGAGCTGTTTTTT.

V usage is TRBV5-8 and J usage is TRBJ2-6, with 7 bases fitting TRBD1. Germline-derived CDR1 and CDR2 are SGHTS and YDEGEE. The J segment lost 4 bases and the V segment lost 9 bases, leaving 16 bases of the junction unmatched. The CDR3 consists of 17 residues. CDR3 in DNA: TGTGCCAACACTCTCGCCTACAGGGGCGGCGGGGCCAACGTCCTGACTTTC. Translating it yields CANTLAYRGGGANVLTF.

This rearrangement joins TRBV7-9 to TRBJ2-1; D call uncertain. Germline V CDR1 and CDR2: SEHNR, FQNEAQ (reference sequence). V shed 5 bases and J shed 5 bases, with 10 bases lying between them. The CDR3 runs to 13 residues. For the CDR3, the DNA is TGTGCCAGCAGCCTTGCCCCCAACAATGAGCAGTTCTTC. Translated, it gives CASSLAPNNEQFF.

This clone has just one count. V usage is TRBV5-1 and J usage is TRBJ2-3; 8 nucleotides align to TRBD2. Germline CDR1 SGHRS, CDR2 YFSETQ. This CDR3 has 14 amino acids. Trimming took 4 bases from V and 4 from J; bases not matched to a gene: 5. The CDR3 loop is CASSISGAADTQYF. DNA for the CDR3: TGCGCCAGCAGCATTAGCGGGGCGGCAGATACGCAGTATTTT.

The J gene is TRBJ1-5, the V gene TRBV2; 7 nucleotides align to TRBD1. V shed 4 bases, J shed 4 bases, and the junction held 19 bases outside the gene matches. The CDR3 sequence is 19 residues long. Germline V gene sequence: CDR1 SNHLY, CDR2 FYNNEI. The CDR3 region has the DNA TGTGCCAGCAGTGGAGAGAGACAGGTCCAACAGGGGCCTAATCAGCCCCAGCATTTT. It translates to CASSGERQVQQGPNQPQHF.

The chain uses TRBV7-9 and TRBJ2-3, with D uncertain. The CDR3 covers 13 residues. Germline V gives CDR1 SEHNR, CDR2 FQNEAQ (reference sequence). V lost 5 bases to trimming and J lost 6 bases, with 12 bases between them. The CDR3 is CASSLATGDTQYF. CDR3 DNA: TGTGCCAGCAGCCTCGCGACCGGGGATACGCAGTATTTT. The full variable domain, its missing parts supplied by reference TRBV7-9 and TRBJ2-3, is DTGVSQNPRHKITKRGQNVTFRCDPISEHNRLYWYRQTLGQGPEFLTYFQNEAQLEKSRLLSDRFSAERPKGSFSTLEIQRTEQGDSAMYLCASSLATGDTQYFGPGTRLTVL.

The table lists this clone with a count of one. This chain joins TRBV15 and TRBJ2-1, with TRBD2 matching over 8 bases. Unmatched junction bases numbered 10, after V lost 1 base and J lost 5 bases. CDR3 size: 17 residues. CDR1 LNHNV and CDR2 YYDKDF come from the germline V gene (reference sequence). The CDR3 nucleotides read TGTGCCACCAGCAGAGGATCCGGGACTAGGCGGGACAATGAGCAGTTCTTC. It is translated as CATSRGSGTRRDNEQFF. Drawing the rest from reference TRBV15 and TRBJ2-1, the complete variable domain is DAMVIQNPRYQVTQFGKPVTLSCSQTLNHNVMYWYQQKSSQAPKLLFHYYDKDFNNEADTPDNFQSRRPNTSFCFLDIRSPGLGDTAMYLCATSRGSGTRRDNEQFFGPGTRLTVL.

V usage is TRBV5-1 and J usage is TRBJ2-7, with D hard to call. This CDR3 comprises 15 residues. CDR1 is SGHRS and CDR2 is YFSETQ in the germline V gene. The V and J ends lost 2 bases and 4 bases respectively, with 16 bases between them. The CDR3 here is CASSFLVTRIYEQYF. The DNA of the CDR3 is TGCGCCAGCAGCTTCTTGGTCACCAGGATTTACGAGCAGTACTTC.

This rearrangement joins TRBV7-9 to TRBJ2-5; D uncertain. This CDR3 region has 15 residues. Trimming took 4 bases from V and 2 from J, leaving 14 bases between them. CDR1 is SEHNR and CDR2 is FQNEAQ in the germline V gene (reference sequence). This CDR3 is CASSSLPKRQETQYF. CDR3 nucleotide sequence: TGTGCCAGCAGCTCGCTCCCAAAGAGGCAAGAGACCCAGTACTTC.

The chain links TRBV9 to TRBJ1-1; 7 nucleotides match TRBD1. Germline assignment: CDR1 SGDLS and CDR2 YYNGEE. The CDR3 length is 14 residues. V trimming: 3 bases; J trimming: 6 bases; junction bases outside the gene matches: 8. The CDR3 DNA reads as TGTGCCAGCAGCGAAGGGACAGCATGGGCTGAAGCTTTCTTT. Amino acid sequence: CASSEGTAWAEAFF.

CDR3 bases: TGTGCCAGCAGTTCCCCCACGTATCCGGGCGAGCAGTACTTC. This translates into CASSSPTYPGEQYF. The chain combines TRBV6-6 with TRBJ2-7; no clear D gene. The ends were cut back, 4 bases at V and 6 bases at J, with 16 bases in the middle. This CDR3 contains 14 residues. Germline values: CDR1 MNHNY, CDR2 SVGAGI (reference sequence).

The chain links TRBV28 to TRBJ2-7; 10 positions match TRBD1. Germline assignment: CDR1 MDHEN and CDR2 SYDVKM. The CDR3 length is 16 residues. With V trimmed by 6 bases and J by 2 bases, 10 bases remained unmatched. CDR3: CASSQNLGQGAYEQYF. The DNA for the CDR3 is TGTGCCAGCAGCCAAAACCTAGGACAGGGGGCCTACGAGCAGTACTTC.

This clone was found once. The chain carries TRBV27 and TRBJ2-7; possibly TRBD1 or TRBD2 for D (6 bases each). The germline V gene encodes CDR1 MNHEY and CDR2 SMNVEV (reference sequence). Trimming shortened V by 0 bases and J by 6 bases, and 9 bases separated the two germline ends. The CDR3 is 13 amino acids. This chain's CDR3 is CASSLSKGGEQYF. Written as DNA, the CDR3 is TGTGCCAGCAGTTTATCGAAGGGGGGCGAGCAGTACTTC.

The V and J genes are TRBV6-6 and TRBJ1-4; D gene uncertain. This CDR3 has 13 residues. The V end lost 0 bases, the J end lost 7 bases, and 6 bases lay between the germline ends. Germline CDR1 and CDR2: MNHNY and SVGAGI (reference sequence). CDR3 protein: CASSYSAGEKLFF. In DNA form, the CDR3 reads TGTGCCAGCAGTTACTCGGCGGGTGAAAAACTGTTTTTT.

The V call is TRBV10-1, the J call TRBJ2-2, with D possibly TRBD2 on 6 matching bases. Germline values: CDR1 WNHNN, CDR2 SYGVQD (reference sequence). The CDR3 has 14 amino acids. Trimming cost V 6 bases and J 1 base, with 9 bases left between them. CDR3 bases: TGCGCCAGCAGGTTCGGGAGGAACACCGGGGAGCTGTTTTTT. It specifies CASRFGRNTGELFF.

The CDR3 DNA reads TGTGCCAGCAGCACAGAGCGGGAGGGATACCCCCATACGCAGTATTTT. Translation gives CASSTEREGYPHTQYF. V usage is TRBV11-2 and J usage is TRBJ2-3, with 10 bases aligning to TRBD2. V was clipped by 5 bases and J by 7 bases; unmatched bases: 12. The CDR3 has 16 amino acids. Germline assignment: CDR1 SGHAT and CDR2 FQNNGV.

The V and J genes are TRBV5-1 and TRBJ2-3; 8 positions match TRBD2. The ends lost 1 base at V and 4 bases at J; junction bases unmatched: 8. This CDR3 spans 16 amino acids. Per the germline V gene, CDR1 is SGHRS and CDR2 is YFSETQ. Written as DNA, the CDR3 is TGCGCCAGCAGCTTGTACGGGAGGGCCATCGCAGATACGCAGTATTTT. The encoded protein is CASSLYGRAIADTQYF. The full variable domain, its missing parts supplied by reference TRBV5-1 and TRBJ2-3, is KAGVTQTPRYLIKTRGQQVTLSCSPISGHRSVSWYQQTPGQGLQFLFEYFSETQRNKGNFPGRFSGRQFSNSRSEMNVSTLELGDSALYLCASSLYGRAIADTQYFGPGTRLTVL.

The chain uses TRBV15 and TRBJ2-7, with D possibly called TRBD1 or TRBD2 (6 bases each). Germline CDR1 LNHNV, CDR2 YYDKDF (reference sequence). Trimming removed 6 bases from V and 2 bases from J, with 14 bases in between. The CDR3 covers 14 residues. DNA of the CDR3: TGTGCCACCAGGGAGGGGGTTGGAACCTACGAGCAGTACTTC. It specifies CATREGVGTYEQYF. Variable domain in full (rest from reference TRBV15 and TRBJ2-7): DAMVIQNPRYQVTQFGKPVTLSCSQTLNHNVMYWYQQKSSQAPKLLFHYYDKDFNNEADTPDNFQSRRPNTSFCFLDIRSPGLGDTAMYLCATREGVGTYEQYFGPGTRLTVT.

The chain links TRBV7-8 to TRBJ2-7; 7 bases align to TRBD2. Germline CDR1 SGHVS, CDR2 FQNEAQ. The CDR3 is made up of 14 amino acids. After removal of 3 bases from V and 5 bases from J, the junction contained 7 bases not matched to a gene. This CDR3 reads CASSFLQGGDEQYF. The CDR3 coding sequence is TGTGCCAGCAGCTTTTTGCAGGGAGGGGACGAGCAGTACTTC.

DNA of the CDR3: TGTGCCAGCAGCTTGTCTAGTTATCTTCGACAGAAGAACACTGAAGCTTTCTTT. It codes for CASSLSSYLRQKNTEAFF. The J gene is TRBJ1-1, the V gene TRBV11-2; D possibly corresponds to TRBD1 (5 bases). Trimming took 3 bases from V and 1 from J, leaving 21 bases between them. The germline V gene has CDR1 SGHAT and CDR2 FQNNGV. The CDR3 contains 18 residues.

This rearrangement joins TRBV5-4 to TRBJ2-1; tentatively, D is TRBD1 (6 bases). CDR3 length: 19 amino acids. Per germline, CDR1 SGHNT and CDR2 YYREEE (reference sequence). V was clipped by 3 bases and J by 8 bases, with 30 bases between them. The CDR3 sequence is CASSSSAQGHPDPEDEQFF. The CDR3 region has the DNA TGTGCCAGCAGCTCATCGGCACAGGGACACCCTGATCCAGAGGATGAGCAGTTCTTC.

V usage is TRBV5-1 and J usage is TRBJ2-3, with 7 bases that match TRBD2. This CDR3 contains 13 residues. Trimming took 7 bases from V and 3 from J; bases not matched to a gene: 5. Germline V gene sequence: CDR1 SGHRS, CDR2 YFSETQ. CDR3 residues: CASASGLTDTQYF. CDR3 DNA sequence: TGCGCCAGCGCTAGCGGATTAACAGATACGCAGTATTTT.

The CDR3 nucleotides read TGTGCCAGCAGCTCATATGACAGGAACAATGAGCAGTTCTTC. Amino acid sequence: CASSSYDRNNEQFF. The chain has TRBV11-3 and TRBJ2-1; D may be TRBD1 (6 bases). This CDR3 spans 14 amino acids. From germline, CDR1 is SGHNT and CDR2 YENEEA. V was shortened by 4 bases and J by 5 bases, with 12 bases between the two germline ends.

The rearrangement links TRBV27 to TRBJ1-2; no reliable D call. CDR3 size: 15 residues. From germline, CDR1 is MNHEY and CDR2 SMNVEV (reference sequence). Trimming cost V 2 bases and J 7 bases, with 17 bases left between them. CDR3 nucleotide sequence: TGTGCCAGCAGTTTAACCGGAAACCTCGGAGCTGGCTACACCTTC. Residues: CASSLTGNLGAGYTF.

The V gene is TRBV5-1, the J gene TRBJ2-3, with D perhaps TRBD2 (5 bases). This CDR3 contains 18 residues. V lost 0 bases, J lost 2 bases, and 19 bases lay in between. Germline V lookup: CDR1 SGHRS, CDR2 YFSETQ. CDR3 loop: CASSLAGLMVTLTDTQYF. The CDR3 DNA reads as TGCGCCAGCAGCTTGGCGGGGTTAATGGTAACCCTCACAGATACGCAGTATTTT.

CDR3 sequence reads: CASSQTIAKNIQYF. CDR3 in DNA: TGTGCCAGTAGTCAGACGATAGCCAAAAACATTCAGTACTTC. This chain uses TRBV19 with TRBJ2-4; D gene uncertain. This CDR3 contains 14 residues. Germline CDR1 is LNHDA and CDR2 is SQIVND (reference sequence). Trimming removed 5 bases at V and 0 bases at J, with 8 bases between.

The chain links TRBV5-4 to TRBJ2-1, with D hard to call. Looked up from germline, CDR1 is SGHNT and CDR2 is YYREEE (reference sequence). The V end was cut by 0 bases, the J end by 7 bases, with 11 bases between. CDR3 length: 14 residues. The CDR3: CASSLDLDLNEQFF. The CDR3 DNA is TGTGCCAGCAGCTTGGATCTCGATCTAAATGAGCAGTTCTTC.

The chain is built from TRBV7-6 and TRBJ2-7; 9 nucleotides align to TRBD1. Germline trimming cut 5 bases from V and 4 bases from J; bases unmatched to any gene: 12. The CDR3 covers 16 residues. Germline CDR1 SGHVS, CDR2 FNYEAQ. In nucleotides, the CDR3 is TGTGCCAGCAGCACGGTCGGGACAGGGAGTCGATACGAGCAGTACTTC. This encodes CASSTVGTGSRYEQYF.

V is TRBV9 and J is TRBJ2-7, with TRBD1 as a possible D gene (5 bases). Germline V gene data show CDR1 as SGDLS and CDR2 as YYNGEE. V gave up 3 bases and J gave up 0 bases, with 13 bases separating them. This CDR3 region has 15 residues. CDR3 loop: CASSASGISSYEQYF. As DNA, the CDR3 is TGTGCCAGCAGCGCGTCAGGGATCAGCTCCTACGAGCAGTACTTC.